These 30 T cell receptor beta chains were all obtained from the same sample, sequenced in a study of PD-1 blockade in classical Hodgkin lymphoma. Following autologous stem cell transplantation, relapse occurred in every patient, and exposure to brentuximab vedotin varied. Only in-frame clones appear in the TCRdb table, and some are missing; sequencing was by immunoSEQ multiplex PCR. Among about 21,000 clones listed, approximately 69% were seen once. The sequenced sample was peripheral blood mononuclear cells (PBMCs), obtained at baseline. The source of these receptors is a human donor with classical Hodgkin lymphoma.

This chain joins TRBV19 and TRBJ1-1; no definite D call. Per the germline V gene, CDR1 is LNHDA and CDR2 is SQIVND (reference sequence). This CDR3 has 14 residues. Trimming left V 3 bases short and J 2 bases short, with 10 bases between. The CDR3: CASSIGRQNTEAFF. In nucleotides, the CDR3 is TGTGCCAGTAGTATCGGCAGGCAAAACACTGAAGCTTTCTTT.

CDR3 nucleotides: TGTGCCAGTAGTATGGCAGTGGGGGGCTATAGCAATCAGCCCCAGCATTTT. Amino acid sequence: CASSMAVGGYSNQPQHF. This rearrangement joins TRBV19 to TRBJ1-5; possible D gene TRBD1, 6 bases. This CDR3 spans 17 amino acids. The V end was cut by 3 bases, the J end by 0 bases, with 15 bases between. Germline V CDR1 and CDR2: LNHDA, SQIVND (reference sequence).

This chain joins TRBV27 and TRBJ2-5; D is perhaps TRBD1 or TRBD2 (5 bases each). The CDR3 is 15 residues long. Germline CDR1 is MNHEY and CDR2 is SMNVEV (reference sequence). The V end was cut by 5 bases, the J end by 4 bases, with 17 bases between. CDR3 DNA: TGTGCCAGCAGTCCTTCGGGACGGTTTGGAGAGACCCAGTACTTC. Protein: CASSPSGRFGETQYF.

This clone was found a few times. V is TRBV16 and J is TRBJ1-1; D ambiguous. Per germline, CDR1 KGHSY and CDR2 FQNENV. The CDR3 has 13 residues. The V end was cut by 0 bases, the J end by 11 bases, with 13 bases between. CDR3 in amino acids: CASSQSSSGEAFF. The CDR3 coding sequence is TGTGCCAGCAGCCAATCAAGTTCGGGAGAGGCTTTCTTT.

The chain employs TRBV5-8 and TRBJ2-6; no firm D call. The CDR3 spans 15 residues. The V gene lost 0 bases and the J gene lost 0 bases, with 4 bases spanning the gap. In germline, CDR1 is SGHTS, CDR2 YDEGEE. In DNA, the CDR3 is TGTGCCAGCAGCTTGGGCGGCTCTGGGGCCAACGTCCTGACTTTC. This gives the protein CASSLGGSGANVLTF.

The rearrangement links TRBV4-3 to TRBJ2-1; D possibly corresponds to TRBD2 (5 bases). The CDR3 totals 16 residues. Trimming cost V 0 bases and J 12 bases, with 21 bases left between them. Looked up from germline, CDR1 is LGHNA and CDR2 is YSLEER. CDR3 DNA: TGCGCCAGCAGCCAAGATCCGGACGGTTCGAGGGTAGGGCAGTTCTTC. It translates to CASSQDPDGSRVGQFF.

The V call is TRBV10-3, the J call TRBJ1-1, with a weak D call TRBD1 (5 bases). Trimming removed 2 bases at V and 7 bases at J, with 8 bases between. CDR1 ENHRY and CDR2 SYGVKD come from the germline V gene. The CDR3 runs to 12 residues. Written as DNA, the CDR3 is TGTGCCATCAGTGAGCGGGGGTATGAAGCTTTCTTT. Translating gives CAISERGYEAFF.

This CDR3 is CASSSRGGTTAYEQYF. The DNA for the CDR3 is TGTGCCAGCAGTTCGAGGGGCGGGACAACCGCCTACGAGCAGTACTTC. V and J are TRBV6-6 and TRBJ2-7; either TRBD1 or TRBD2 may supply D (6 bases each). This CDR3 has 16 amino acids. The V and J ends lost 4 bases and 2 bases respectively, with 18 bases between them. Per germline, CDR1 MNHNY and CDR2 SVGAGI (reference sequence).

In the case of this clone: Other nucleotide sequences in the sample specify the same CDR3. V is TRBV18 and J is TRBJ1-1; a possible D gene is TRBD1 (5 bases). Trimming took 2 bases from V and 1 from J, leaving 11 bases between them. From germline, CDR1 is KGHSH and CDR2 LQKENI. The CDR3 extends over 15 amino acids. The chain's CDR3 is CASSPGTAKNTEAFF. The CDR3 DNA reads TGTGCCAGCTCACCAGGGACGGCCAAGAACACTGAAGCTTTCTTT.

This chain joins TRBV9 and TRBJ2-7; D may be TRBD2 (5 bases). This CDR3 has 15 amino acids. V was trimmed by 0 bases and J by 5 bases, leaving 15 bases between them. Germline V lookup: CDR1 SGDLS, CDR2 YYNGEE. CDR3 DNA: TGTGCCAGCAGCGTAGACGCCCCTAGCTACCACGAGCAGTACTTC. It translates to CASSVDAPSYHEQYF.

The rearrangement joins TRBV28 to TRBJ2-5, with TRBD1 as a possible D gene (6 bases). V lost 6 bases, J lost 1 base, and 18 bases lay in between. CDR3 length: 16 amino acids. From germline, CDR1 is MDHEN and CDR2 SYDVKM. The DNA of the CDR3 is TGTGCCAGCAGGGTAACAACAGGGTTTCCCCAAGAGACCCAGTACTTC. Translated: CASRVTTGFPQETQYF.

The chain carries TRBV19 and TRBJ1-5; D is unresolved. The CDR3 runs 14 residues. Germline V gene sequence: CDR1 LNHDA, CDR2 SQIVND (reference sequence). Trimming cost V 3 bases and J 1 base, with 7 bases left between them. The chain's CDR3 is CASSIKWSNQPQHF. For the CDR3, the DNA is TGTGCCAGTAGTATTAAGTGGAGCAATCAGCCCCAGCATTTT.

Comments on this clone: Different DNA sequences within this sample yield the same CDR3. CDR3 nucleotides: TGCAGCGTCCGTAGCACAGATACGCAGTATTTT. Amino acid sequence: CSVRSTDTQYF. The chain couples TRBV29-1 to TRBJ2-3; D remains unclear. The CDR3 is 11 amino acids. Trimming took off 6 bases at V and 0 bases at J, with 4 bases between the two ends. Germline V gene lookup returns CDR1 SQVTM and CDR2 ANQGSEA.

This CDR3 reads CASSPGDSSGNTIYF. CDR3 sequence (DNA): TGTGCCAGCAGCCCGGGGGACAGCTCTGGAAACACCATATATTTT. The chain is built from TRBV7-7 and TRBJ1-3; TRBD1 matches 7 bases. The CDR3 totals 15 residues. Trimming removed 5 bases from V and 0 bases from J; junction bases left unmatched: 4. Germline V gives CDR1 SSHAT, CDR2 FNYEAQ (reference sequence).

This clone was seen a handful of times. CDR3 nucleotide sequence: TGTGCCTGGGGTCCGGGACAGCGATATCAGCCCCAGCATTTT. Amino acid sequence: CAWGPGQRYQPQHF. The genes are TRBV30 and TRBJ1-5; 7 nucleotides align to TRBD1. J lost 5 bases, V lost 5 bases, and 9 bases had no gene match. This CDR3 spans 14 amino acids. CDR1 and CDR2 (germline): GTSNPN, SVGIG (reference sequence).

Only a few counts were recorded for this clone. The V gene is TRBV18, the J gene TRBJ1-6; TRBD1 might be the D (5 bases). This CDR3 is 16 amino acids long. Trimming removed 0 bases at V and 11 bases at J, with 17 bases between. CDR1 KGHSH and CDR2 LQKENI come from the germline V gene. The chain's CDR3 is CASSPPVSGGRPPLHF. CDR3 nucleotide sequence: TGTGCCAGCTCACCACCCGTATCCGGGGGAAGGCCACCCCTCCACTTT.

The CDR3 sequence: CASSWGVEKNTEAFF. CDR3 DNA: TGTGCCAGCAGCTGGGGAGTCGAGAAGAACACTGAAGCTTTCTTT. This chain connects TRBV5-4 to TRBJ1-1, with D unresolved. This CDR3 contains 15 residues. Looked up from germline, CDR1 is SGHNT and CDR2 is YYREEE (reference sequence). V shed 3 bases and J shed 1 base, with 13 bases lying between them.

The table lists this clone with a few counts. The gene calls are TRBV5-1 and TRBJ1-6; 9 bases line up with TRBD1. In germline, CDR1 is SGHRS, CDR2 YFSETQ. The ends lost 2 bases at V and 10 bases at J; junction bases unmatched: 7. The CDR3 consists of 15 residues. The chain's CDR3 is CASSLRTGEGSPLHF. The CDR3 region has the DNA TGCGCCAGCAGCTTACGGACAGGGGAGGGCTCACCCCTCCACTTT.

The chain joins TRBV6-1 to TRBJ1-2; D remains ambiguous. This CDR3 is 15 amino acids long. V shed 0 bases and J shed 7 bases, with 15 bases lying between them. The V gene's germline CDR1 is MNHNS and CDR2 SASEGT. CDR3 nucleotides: TGTGCCAGCAGTGAAGCAGAATTCGGCGGCGGTGGCTACACCTTC. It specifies CASSEAEFGGGGYTF.

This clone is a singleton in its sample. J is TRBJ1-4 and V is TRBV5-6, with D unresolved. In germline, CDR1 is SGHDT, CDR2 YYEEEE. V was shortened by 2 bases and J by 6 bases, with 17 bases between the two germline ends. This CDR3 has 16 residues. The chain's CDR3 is CASSFFGPQADEKLFF. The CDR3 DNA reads TGTGCCAGCAGCTTTTTCGGGCCACAAGCGGATGAAAAACTGTTTTTT.

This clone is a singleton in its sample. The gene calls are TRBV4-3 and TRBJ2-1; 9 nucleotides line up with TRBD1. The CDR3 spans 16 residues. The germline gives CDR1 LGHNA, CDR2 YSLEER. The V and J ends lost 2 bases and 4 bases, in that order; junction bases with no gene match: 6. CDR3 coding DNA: TGCGCCAGCAGCCAAACCGGGACAGGGCTTTACAATGAGCAGTTCTTC. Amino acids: CASSQTGTGLYNEQFF.

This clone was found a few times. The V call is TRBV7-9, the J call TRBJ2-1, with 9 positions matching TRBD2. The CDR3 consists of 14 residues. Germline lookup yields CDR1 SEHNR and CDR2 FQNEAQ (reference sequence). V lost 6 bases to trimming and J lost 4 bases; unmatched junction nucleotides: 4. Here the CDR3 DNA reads TGTGCCAGCAGTCGCAGCGGGAGGTACAATGAGCAGTTCTTC. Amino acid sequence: CASSRSGRYNEQFF.

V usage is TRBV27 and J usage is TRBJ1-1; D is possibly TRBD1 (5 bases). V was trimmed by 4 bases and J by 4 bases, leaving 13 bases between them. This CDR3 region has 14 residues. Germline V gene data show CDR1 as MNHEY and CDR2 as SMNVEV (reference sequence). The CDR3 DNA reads TGTGCCAGCAGTTACATAGGGGAAGGCACTGAAGCTTTCTTT. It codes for CASSYIGEGTEAFF.

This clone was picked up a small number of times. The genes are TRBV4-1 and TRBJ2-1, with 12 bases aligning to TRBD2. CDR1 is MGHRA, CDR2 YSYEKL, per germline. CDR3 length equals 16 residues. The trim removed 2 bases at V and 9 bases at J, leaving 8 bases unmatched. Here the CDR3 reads CASSQNRLAGVPEQFF. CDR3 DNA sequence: TGCGCCAGCAGCCAAAACCGACTAGCGGGAGTTCCTGAGCAGTTCTTC.

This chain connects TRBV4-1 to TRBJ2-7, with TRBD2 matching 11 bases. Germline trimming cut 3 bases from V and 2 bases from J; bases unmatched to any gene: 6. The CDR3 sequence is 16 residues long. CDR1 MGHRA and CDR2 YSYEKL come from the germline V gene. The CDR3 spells CASSQRGLAAAYEQYF. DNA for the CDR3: TGCGCCAGCAGCCAGAGGGGACTAGCGGCGGCCTACGAGCAGTACTTC.

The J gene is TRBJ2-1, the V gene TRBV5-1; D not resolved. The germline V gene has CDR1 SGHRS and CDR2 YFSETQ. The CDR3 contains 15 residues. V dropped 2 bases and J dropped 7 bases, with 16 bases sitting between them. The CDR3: CASSLGLGGVNEQFF. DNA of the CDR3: TGCGCCAGCAGCTTAGGTCTAGGTGGGGTGAATGAGCAGTTCTTC.

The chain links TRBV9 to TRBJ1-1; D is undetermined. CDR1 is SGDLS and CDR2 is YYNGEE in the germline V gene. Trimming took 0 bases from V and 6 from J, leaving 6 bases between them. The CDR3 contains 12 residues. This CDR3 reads CASSVAGAEAFF. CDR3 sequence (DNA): TGTGCCAGCAGCGTAGCTGGAGCTGAAGCTTTCTTT. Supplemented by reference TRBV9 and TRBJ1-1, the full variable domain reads DSGVTQTPKHLITATGQRVTLRCSPRSGDLSVYWYQQSLDQGLQFLIQYYNGEERAKGNILERFSAQQFPDLHSELNLSSLELGDSALYFCASSVAGAEAFFGQGTRLTVV.

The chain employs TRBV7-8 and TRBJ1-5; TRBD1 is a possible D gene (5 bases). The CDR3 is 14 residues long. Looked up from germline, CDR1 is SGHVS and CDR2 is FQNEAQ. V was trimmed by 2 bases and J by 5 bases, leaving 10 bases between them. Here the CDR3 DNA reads TGTGCCAGCAGCTTAAATCGGGGGGATCAGCCCCAGCATTTT. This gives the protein CASSLNRGDQPQHF. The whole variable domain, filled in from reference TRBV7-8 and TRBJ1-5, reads GAGVSQSPRYKVAKRGQDVALRCDPISGHVSLFWYQQALGQGPEFLTYFQNEAQLDKSGLPSDRFFAERPEGSVSTLKIQRTQQEDSAVYLCASSLNRGDQPQHFGDGTRLSIL.

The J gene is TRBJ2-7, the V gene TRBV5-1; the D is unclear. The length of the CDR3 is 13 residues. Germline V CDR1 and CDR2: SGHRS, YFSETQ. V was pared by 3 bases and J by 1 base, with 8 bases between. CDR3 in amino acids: CASSSSRSYEQYF. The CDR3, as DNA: TGCGCCAGCAGCTCCAGCAGATCCTACGAGCAGTACTTC.

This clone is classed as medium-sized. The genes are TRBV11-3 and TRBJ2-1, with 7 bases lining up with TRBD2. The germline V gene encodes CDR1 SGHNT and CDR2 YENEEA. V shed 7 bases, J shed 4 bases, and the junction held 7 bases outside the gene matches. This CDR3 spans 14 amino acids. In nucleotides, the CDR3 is TGTGCCAGCACCCTGGGGGGGGGATACAATGAGCAGTTCTTC. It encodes CASTLGGGYNEQFF.